This T cell receptor (beta chain) originates from a study of beta chain features in type 1 diabetes (dated by TCRdb to the late 2010s). Concerning the study at large: No differences in mean age, gender distribution, total cell number or subset yield were found between patients and healthy donors. In the study, recently diagnosed type 1 diabetes patients and matched healthy donors were compared on the TCRB repertoires of their sorted circulating CD4+ T cell subsets. A total of roughly 100 million sorted cells were examined across all samples, and the number of cells per subset was strongly correlated with RNA yield. Regulatory and stem cell-like memory subsets were isolated from only 8 patients and roughly 8 healthy donors, whereas naive and central memory subsets came from all 28 donors.

Each donor gave one peripheral blood draw, roughly 120 mL on average, collected into heparinised tubes. Using a panel that included CD45RO, CCR7, CD25, CD127, CD95 and CD27, naive, central memory, regulatory and stem cell-like memory CD4+ T cells were sorted on a BD FACSAria II. All sorted populations exceeded 95% purity. PBMCs were isolated immediately by Lymphoprep density gradient centrifugation and stained directly without culture. So that batch effects would be minimized, each experiment stained and sorted samples in pairs, pairing one healthy donor with one patient. What the research found in general, with its limitations: Type 1 diabetes patients showed a moderate but significant shortening of TCRB CDR3 length in all four CD4+ subsets. PCR may preferentially amplify shorter templates, but because patient and control samples were amplified and corrected together, any resulting skew would affect both groups equally. Because cDNA was sequenced instead of genomic DNA, highly expressing activated cells could be over-represented, though the groups showed no difference in activation or CD3 levels. Because small numbers of individuals were included in the HLA sub-analyses, any influence of HLA type on TCRB rearrangement was left unresolved. Fewer insertions and more nucleotide deletions at VDJ recombination sites were observed in patients with type 1 diabetes, implying thymic rearrangement abnormalities. The naive, central memory and regulatory TCRB repertoires appeared to resemble one another more closely among patients than among healthy donors.

This clone was picked up a small number of times. No antigen is known for it. Per-base qualities were not stored, and no clone one base away is much larger. The entire amount of isolated RNA was reverse transcribed using the High Capacity cDNA Reverse Transcription Kit, so the sequenced TCRB transcripts were expressed ones. Deep immunoSEQ sequencing was performed on naive, central memory and regulatory T cell samples, with an average of approximately 4 million total reads per sample. After sorted cells were lysed in RLT buffer, RNA was extracted with DNase-treated RNeasy Micro or Mini kits, with the choice depending on cell number. Each cell subset was processed separately to prevent cross-contamination, with patient and healthy donor samples processed together. The immunoSEQ multiplex PCR was used to amplify TCRB sequences from cDNA, generating 87-bp fragments that spanned the CDR3 region. Amplicons were sequenced on the Illumina HiSeq platform. Regarding the original processing steps: PCR bias was computationally corrected using synthetic template baselines, reads within Hamming distance 2 were collapsed, and singletons that could not be merged were discarded. Reads were aligned against IMGT to assign V, D and J genes, CDR3 length and insertions or deletions at six rearrangement sites. Within each subset, clonotype counts were normalized to sorted cell number, and only after that were true diversity and Gini coefficients computed with the tcR R package. The overlap coefficient, calculated on TCRB nucleotide sequences, was used to measure repertoire sharing. Imported from immuneACCESS, the table was reduced by TCRdb to in-frame sequences with V and J called. These copies leave out some clones; in studies compared against another copy, an unresolved V gene accounts for under half, and the cause of the remainder is not known. The V and J calls and the clone size are those of that table, but D and trimming were determined from the DNA. Within this sample are over 150,000 clones, with around 8% of them counted one time only. The ten largest clonotypes hold approximately 0.65% of the sample.

The CDR3 sequence holds 16 residues, the cysteine and phenylalanine included. The kept DNA is CDR3 alone, 48 bases in frame from the first base. CDR1 and CDR2, per the germline V gene, are SGHTA and FQGNSA. V and J are trimmed by 6 bases and 6 bases, and the gene matches miss 14 bases of the junction. Input material: central memory CD4+ T cells from blood. The V and J genes are TRBV7-2 and TRBJ2-1; a stretch of 7 junction bases matches TRBD2. This clonotype originated in a man younger than 30 in good health. CDR3 loop: CASRAKAGPRINEQFF. The nucleotide sequence is given as TGTGCCAGCAGGGCAAAAGCGGGGCCAAGGATCAATGAGCAGTTCTTC.